This T cell receptor beta chain was captured by sequencing in a study of shared clonotypes between healthy human individuals. Sequencing used immunoSEQ multiplex PCR; TCRdb keeps in-frame clones, though not all of them. The data contain about 2.4 million clones, 93% of them seen just once; the ten biggest clones take up 0.36%. This clone was seen only once. Its specificity is unknown. Overall study findings and caveats: Despite large depth, rarefaction showed incomplete sorted-subset sequencing.

This receptor was taken from a man between 18 and 35 years old in good health. Some clones in this sample may be carry-over from other donors' samples. Sample: naive CD4+ T cells from PBMCs. The subset denotes: CD45RA+ positively selected.

The CDR3 DNA is TGTGCCTGGAGTCTAGGGCTGACTAGCGGTGCCTACAATGAGCAGTTCTTC. Its translation: CAWSLGLTSGAYNEQFF. The J gene is TRBJ2-1, the V gene TRBV30; 9 bases are shared with TRBD2. This CDR3 spans 17 amino acids. The V segment lost 2 bases and the J segment 2 bases; nucleotides outside the gene matches: 10. Germline CDR1 is GTSNPN and CDR2 is SVGIG (reference sequence).